The next 21 T cell receptor beta chains were all read from a single sample in a study of PD-1 blockade in classical Hodgkin lymphoma (dated by TCRdb to 2020 to 2021). Receptors were amplified or captured by the immunoSEQ multiplex PCR assay. TCRdb limited this immuneACCESS table to in-frame rearrangements with V and J called. A share of clones is missing; checked studies link under half to unresolved V genes, and the rest is unexplained. The sample table records 30,000 or so clones; roughly nine tenths of these occur just once. Clones ranked in the top ten supply about 4% of the sample. According to the study, the label for this sample's time point signals: newly diagnosed, previously untreated cHL patient sample. Material for sequencing was peripheral blood mononuclear cells (PBMCs). Receptors were obtained from a human donor with classical Hodgkin lymphoma.

This clone was found a few times. The chain links TRBV6-6 to TRBJ2-7, with D possibly TRBD2 on 6 matching bases. The CDR3 covers 13 residues. Germline V gene sequence: CDR1 MNHNY, CDR2 SVGAGI (reference sequence). Deletions cut 8 bases from V and 0 bases from J, with 11 bases between. The CDR3 sequence is CASGGQHSYEQYF. CDR3 nucleotides: TGTGCCAGCGGAGGGCAGCACTCCTACGAGCAGTACTTC.

The sample holds a few counts of this clone. The chain employs TRBV11-3 and TRBJ2-7; 8 positions agree with TRBD2. Per germline, CDR1 SGHNT and CDR2 YENEEA. The CDR3 has 14 amino acids. V shed 5 bases and J 3 bases; nucleotides not matched to a gene: 6. CDR3 in DNA: TGTGCCAGCAGCCCTTCGGGACTAGGCTACGAGCAGTACTTC. This gives the protein CASSPSGLGYEQYF.

The sample holds one count of this clone. V and J are TRBV4-2 and TRBJ1-2; 7 nucleotides align to TRBD1. Germline CDR1 reads LGHNA; CDR2 reads YNFKEQ. The CDR3 contains 14 residues. V trimming: 5 bases; J trimming: 1 base; junction bases outside the gene matches: 4. CDR3 nucleotide sequence: TGTGCCAGCAGCATAGACAGGGTTAACTATGGCTACACCTTC. It specifies CASSIDRVNYGYTF.

This clone was counted a single time. The rearrangement links TRBV10-3 to TRBJ2-7; D unclear. The CDR3 is 12 amino acids. From germline, CDR1 is ENHRY and CDR2 SYGVKD. Trimming cost V 5 bases and J 0 bases, with 5 bases left between them. CDR3 bases: TGTGCCATCAGTCCTAGCTCCTACGAGCAGTACTTC. Its translation is CAISPSSYEQYF.

The rearrangement joins TRBV19 to TRBJ2-4; D may be TRBD1 or TRBD2 (5 bases each). Trimming shortened V by 10 bases and J by 0 bases, and 13 bases separated the two germline ends. Germline assignment: CDR1 LNHDA and CDR2 SQIVND (reference sequence). This CDR3 is built from 14 residues. The CDR3 region has the DNA TGTGCCACGGGACCCAGGCTAGCCAAAAACATTCAGTACTTC. This encodes CATGPRLAKNIQYF.

The chain combines TRBV5-4 with TRBJ2-5; D uncertain. V was pared by 2 bases and J by 3 bases, with 14 bases between. Germline V CDR1 and CDR2: SGHNT, YYREEE (reference sequence). The CDR3 is 15 amino acids. The CDR3 region is CASSFYNRIKETQYF. CDR3 bases: TGTGCCAGCAGCTTCTACAACCGCATAAAAGAGACCCAGTACTTC.

Written as DNA, the CDR3 is TGTGCCAGCAGCCCGGCCGGGTCCCAGTTCTTC. It is translated as CASSPAGSQFF. The rearrangement joins TRBV7-9 to TRBJ2-1; D is unclear. Deletions cut 5 bases from V and 13 bases from J, with 12 bases between. There are 11 residues in the CDR3. The germline V gene has CDR1 SEHNR and CDR2 FQNEAQ (reference sequence).

V usage is TRBV28 and J usage is TRBJ1-5, with 8 bases aligning to TRBD1. CDR3 length equals 14 residues. V was clipped by 8 bases and J by 6 bases; unmatched bases: 9. From germline, CDR1 is MDHEN and CDR2 SYDVKM. CDR3 bases: TGTGCCAGCCAGACAGGGGTCATTAGTCAGCCCCAGCATTTT. Translation: CASQTGVISQPQHF.

The chain is built from TRBV13 and TRBJ2-3, with D unclear. V lost 5 bases and J lost 0, with 9 bases in between. Germline V lookup: CDR1 PRHDT, CDR2 FYEKMQ (reference sequence). The CDR3 has 14 residues. In nucleotides, the CDR3 is TGTGCCAGCAGCCGCCCTCCTAGCACAGATACGCAGTATTTT. It translates to CASSRPPSTDTQYF.

The chain joins TRBV5-1 to TRBJ2-7, with unresolved D. Trimming pared 4 bases from V and 6 bases from J, leaving 14 bases between. Germline CDR1 SGHRS, CDR2 YFSETQ. CDR3 length: 13 amino acids. DNA for the CDR3: TGCGCCAGCAGCCCCTCGCCGGCTAGCGAGCAGTACTTC. It translates to CASSPSPASEQYF.

V gene TRBV2 combines with J gene TRBJ2-3, with TRBD1 matching 7 bases. The CDR3 is 14 amino acids. V gave up 8 bases and J gave up 7 bases; unmatched junction bases: 12. Germline values: CDR1 SNHLY, CDR2 FYNNEI. CDR3 amino acids: CASLSRQGRNTQYF. The CDR3 nucleotides read TGTGCCAGCCTCTCCCGACAGGGACGAAATACGCAGTATTTT.

This clone was seen a single time. The chain couples TRBV19 to TRBJ1-4, with a possible D match to TRBD1 (6 bases). In germline, CDR1 is LNHDA, CDR2 SQIVND (reference sequence). V lost 4 bases, J lost 8 bases, and 17 bases lay in between. The CDR3 is 15 amino acids. The CDR3 coding sequence is TGTGCCAGTAGTACAGGTGGGGGCGCGCAAGAAAAACTGTTTTTT. Its translation is CASSTGGGAQEKLFF.

The genes are TRBV6-5 and TRBJ2-7; D is unclear. CDR3 length: 11 residues. Germline CDR1 and CDR2: MNHEY and SVGAGI. The germline V and J ends were trimmed by 7 bases and 7 bases, with 11 bases remaining between them. CDR3 sequence (DNA): TGTGCCAGCACCTTTTTCGGGGAGCAGTACTTC. It encodes CASTFFGEQYF.

The chain uses TRBV14 and TRBJ2-3; D gene unclear. Trimming left V 6 bases short and J 0 bases short, with 16 bases between. The CDR3 covers 16 residues. The germline V gene encodes CDR1 SGHDN and CDR2 FVKESK. DNA for the CDR3: TGTGCCAGCAGTGGCCGCCATTTCTCTAGCACAGATACGCAGTATTTT. Protein product: CASSGRHFSSTDTQYF.

This clone was picked up one time. V usage is TRBV2 and J usage is TRBJ1-2; TRBD1 might be the D (5 bases). The CDR3 length is 12 residues. Germline CDR1 and CDR2: SNHLY and FYNNEI. V was clipped by 7 bases and J by 6 bases, with 12 bases between them. The CDR3 spells CASNIGEDGYTF. The DNA of the CDR3 is TGTGCCAGCAATATAGGGGAGGATGGCTACACCTTC.

The V and J genes are TRBV7-2 and TRBJ2-1; 11 bases line up with TRBD1. Germline V gene sequence: CDR1 SGHTA, CDR2 FQGNSA. J lost 2 bases, V lost 5 bases, and 8 bases had no gene match. The CDR3 length is 17 residues. CDR3 DNA: TGTGCCAGCAGCACGGACAGGGGGCGGTATACCTACAATGAGCAGTTCTTC. Its protein product is CASSTDRGRYTYNEQFF. Variable domain in full (rest from reference TRBV7-2 and TRBJ2-1): GAGVSQSPSNKVTEKGKDVELRCDPISGHTALYWYRQSLGQGLEFLIYFQGNSAPDKSGLPSDRFSAERTGGSVSTLTIQRTQQEDSAVYLCASSTDRGRYTYNEQFFGPGTRLTVL.

This chain connects TRBV7-8 to TRBJ2-2, with a tentative D call TRBD1 (5 bases). Germline CDR1 reads SGHVS; CDR2 reads FQNEAQ. V lost 5 bases and J lost 0, with 13 bases in between. This CDR3 has 16 residues. The CDR3 nucleotides are TGTGCCAGCAGCAAAAGGGGCGTCGCGAACACCGGGGAGCTGTTTTTT. Protein product: CASSKRGVANTGELFF.

This clone was observed a single time. The chain has TRBV27 and TRBJ2-3, with a weak D call TRBD1 (6 bases). This CDR3 has 16 residues. Trimming shortened V by 2 bases and J by 0 bases, and 12 bases separated the two germline ends. Germline V gene sequence: CDR1 MNHEY, CDR2 SMNVEV (reference sequence). The CDR3 loop reads CASSLPQGESTDTQYF. CDR3 nucleotides: TGTGCCAGCAGTTTACCACAGGGTGAAAGCACAGATACGCAGTATTTT.

Notes on this clone: Additional DNA sequences in this sample encode the identical CDR3. The CDR3 region has the DNA TGCGCCAGCAGCACCGGACAGGGATCCTACAATGAGCAGTTCTTC. Translation: CASSTGQGSYNEQFF. The chain joins TRBV5-1 to TRBJ2-1, with TRBD1 matching 8 bases. The CDR3 is 15 residues long. Germline V CDR1 and CDR2: SGHRS, YFSETQ. With 4 bases clipped from V and 1 base from J, the junction kept 4 bases outside the gene matches. Full variable domain (rest looked up from reference TRBV5-1 and TRBJ2-1): KAGVTQTPRYLIKTRGQQVTLSCSPISGHRSVSWYQQTPGQGLQFLFEYFSETQRNKGNFPGRFSGRQFSNSRSEMNVSTLELGDSALYLCASSTGQGSYNEQFFGPGTRLTVL.

This clone was counted once. The chain links TRBV28 to TRBJ2-4, with D unclear. CDR3 length equals 13 residues. Germline CDR1 and CDR2: MDHEN and SYDVKM. The V end was cut by 6 bases, the J end by 8 bases, with 14 bases between. This CDR3 is CASRTRGWDIQYF. In DNA form, the CDR3 reads TGTGCCAGCAGGACTCGAGGTTGGGACATTCAGTACTTC.

This clone was seen a single time. The rearrangement joins TRBV28 to TRBJ2-1, with 15 positions matching TRBD2. The CDR3 covers 17 residues. The ends lost 6 bases at V and 4 bases at J; junction bases unmatched: 7. Germline loops: CDR1 MDHEN, CDR2 SYDVKM. The CDR3 here is CASSIGTSGGMYNEQFF. The CDR3 DNA sequence: TGTGCCAGCAGCATCGGGACTAGCGGGGGGATGTACAATGAGCAGTTCTTC.